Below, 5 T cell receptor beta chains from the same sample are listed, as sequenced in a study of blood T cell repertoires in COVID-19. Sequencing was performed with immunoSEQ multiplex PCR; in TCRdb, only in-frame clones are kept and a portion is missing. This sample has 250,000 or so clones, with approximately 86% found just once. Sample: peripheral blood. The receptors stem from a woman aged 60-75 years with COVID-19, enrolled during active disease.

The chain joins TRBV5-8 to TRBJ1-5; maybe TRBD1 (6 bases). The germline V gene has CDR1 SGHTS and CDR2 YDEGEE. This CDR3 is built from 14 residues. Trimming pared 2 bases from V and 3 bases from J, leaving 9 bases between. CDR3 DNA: TGTGCCAGCAGCTTAGGACAGCCCAATCAGCCCCAGCATTTT. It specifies CASSLGQPNQPQHF.

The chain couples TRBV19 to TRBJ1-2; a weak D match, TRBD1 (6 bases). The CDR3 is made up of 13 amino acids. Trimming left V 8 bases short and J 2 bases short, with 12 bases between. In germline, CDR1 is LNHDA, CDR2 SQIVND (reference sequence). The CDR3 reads CASRRQGNYGYTF. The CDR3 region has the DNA TGTGCCAGTCGTCGTCAGGGGAACTATGGCTACACCTTC. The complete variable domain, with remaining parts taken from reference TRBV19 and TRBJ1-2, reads DGGITQSPKYLFRKEGQNVTLSCEQNLNHDAMYWYRQDPGQGLRLIYYSQIVNDFQKGDIAEGYSVSREKKESFPLTVTSAQKNPTAFYLCASRRQGNYGYTFGSGTRLTVV.

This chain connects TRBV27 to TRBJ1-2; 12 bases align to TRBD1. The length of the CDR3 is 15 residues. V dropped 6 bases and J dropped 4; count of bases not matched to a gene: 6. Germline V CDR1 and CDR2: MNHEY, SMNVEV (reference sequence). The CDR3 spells CASSRGTGGIYGYTF. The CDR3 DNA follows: TGTGCCAGCAGCAGAGGGACAGGGGGCATCTATGGCTACACCTTC.

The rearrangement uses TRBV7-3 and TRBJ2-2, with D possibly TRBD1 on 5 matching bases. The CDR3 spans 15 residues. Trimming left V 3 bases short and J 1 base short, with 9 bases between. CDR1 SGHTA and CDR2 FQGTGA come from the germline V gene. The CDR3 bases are TGTGCCAGCAGCTTCCCGCAGGGGAACACCGGGGAGCTGTTTTTT. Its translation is CASSFPQGNTGELFF.

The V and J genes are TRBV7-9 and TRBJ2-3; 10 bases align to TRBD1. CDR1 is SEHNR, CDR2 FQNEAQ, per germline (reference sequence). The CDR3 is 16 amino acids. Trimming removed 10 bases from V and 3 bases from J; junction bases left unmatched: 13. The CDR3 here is CATLGQGSEWTDTQYF. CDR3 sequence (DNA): TGTGCCACTTTGGGACAGGGGAGTGAGTGGACAGATACGCAGTATTTT. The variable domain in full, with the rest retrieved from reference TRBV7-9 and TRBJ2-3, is DTGVSQNPRHKITKRGQNVTFRCDPISEHNRLYWYRQTLGQGPEFLTYFQNEAQLEKSRLLSDRFSAERPKGSFSTLEIQRTEQGDSAMYLCATLGQGSEWTDTQYFGPGTRLTVL.